One and the same sample provided the 27 T cell receptor beta chains below, sequenced in a study of T-cell reconstitution after alpha-beta-depleted transplantation in children. Unique molecular identifiers featured in how the TCRbeta library was prepared. TCRdb reanalysed the PCR reads using MiXCR and keeps one entry per CDR3 protein. This table has 750,000 to 950,000 distinct CDR3 sequences, roughly 16% appearing once. The specimen was PBMCs, mostly from graft donor cells, collected 360 days after TCRalphabeta/CD19-depleted stem cell transplant. All receptors come from a male patient younger than 18 who had a stem cell transplant for acute lymphoblastic leukemia, so the T cells may come from the graft donor.

The CDR3 region has the DNA TGCAGCGTTGTTTGGGGCTCTGGGGCCAACGTCCTGACTTTC. Its translation is CSVVWGSGANVLTF. The gene calls are TRBV29-1 and TRBJ2-6; unclear D gene. The CDR3 consists of 14 residues. Germline CDR1 SQVTM, CDR2 ANQGSEA. V was trimmed by 4 bases and J by 0 bases, leaving 7 bases between them.

This clonotype was seen only a few times. The chain is built from TRBV11-3 and TRBJ2-1, with TRBD2 matching over 7 bases. The trim removed 3 bases at V and 6 bases at J, leaving 2 bases unmatched. This CDR3 comprises 13 residues. The germline V gene encodes CDR1 SGHNT and CDR2 YENEEA. The CDR3 sequence is CASSFRGSNEQFF. The DNA for the CDR3 is TGTGCCAGCAGCTTCCGCGGGAGCAATGAGCAGTTCTTC.

This sequence joins TRBV18 and TRBJ2-2; 12 bases agree with TRBD2. After removal of 3 bases from V and 2 bases from J, the junction contained 7 bases not matched to a gene. Germline lookup yields CDR1 KGHSH and CDR2 LQKENI. The CDR3 is made up of 18 amino acids. In DNA, the CDR3 is TGTGCCAGCTCACCCCTAACAGGACTAGCGGGAAACACCGGGGAGCTGTTTTTT. It translates to CASSPLTGLAGNTGELFF.

This clonotype turned up a few times. The chain is built from TRBV4-1 and TRBJ2-2; D not resolved. This CDR3 has 13 amino acids. Deletions cut 3 bases from V and 2 bases from J, with 4 bases between. Germline V gene data show CDR1 as MGHRA and CDR2 as YSYEKL. CDR3 nucleotides: TGCGCCAGCAGCCATAGCAACACCGGGGAGCTGTTTTTT. Residues: CASSHSNTGELFF.

There are many counts of this clonotype. This chain links TRBV10-3 with TRBJ2-7; D uncertain. CDR3 length: 13 amino acids. Trimming shortened V by 2 bases and J by 3 bases, and 8 bases separated the two germline ends. Germline V gene data show CDR1 as ENHRY and CDR2 as SYGVKD. The CDR3 region is CAISEVGNYEQYF. CDR3 in DNA: TGTGCCATCAGTGAGGTGGGAAACTACGAGCAGTACTTC.

In its sample, this clonotype was seen a few times. CDR3 residues: CASSQEASGRQQYF. DNA of the CDR3: TGTGCCAGCAGCCAAGAGGCCAGCGGGAGACAGCAGTATTTT. V usage is TRBV3-1 and J usage is TRBJ2-3; 8 nucleotides line up with TRBD2. The CDR3 loop spans 14 amino acids. CDR1 and CDR2 (germline): LGHDT, YNNKEL (reference sequence). V lost 0 bases, J lost 11 bases, and 7 bases stayed unmatched.

The chain couples TRBV12-3 or TRBV12-4 to TRBJ1-2; D is possibly TRBD1 (5 bases). This CDR3 is 13 amino acids long. V shed 11 bases and J shed 6 bases, with 19 bases lying between them. CDR3 residues: CAARRKGQDGYTF. CDR3 nucleotides: TGTGCCGCCCGGAGAAAGGGGCAGGATGGCTACACCTTC.

For the CDR3, the DNA is TGTGCCAGCAGCCCAGGGGTAACTAATGAAAAACTGTTTTTT. Its protein is CASSPGVTNEKLFF. This chain uses TRBV7-9 with TRBJ1-4; tentative D call: TRBD1 (6 bases). There are 14 residues in the CDR3. Germline V gives CDR1 SEHNR, CDR2 FQNEAQ (reference sequence). The ends were cut back, 5 bases at V and 1 base at J, with 8 bases in the middle.

The chain combines TRBV4-2 with TRBJ1-1, with D perhaps matching TRBD1 (5 bases). Between the trimmed V and J ends, which lost 1 base and 4 bases, there was a span of 13 bases. This CDR3 is built from 15 residues. The germline V gene encodes CDR1 LGHNA and CDR2 YNFKEQ. CDR3 bases: TGTGCCAGCAGCCAAGTGTTTCAGGGAGGCACTGAAGCTTTCTTT. This gives the protein CASSQVFQGGTEAFF.

This sequence joins TRBV4-2 and TRBJ2-7, with 10 nucleotides matching TRBD2. Trimming took 3 bases from V and 4 from J; bases not matched to a gene: 9. CDR1 and CDR2 from the germline V gene are LGHNA and YNFKEQ. This CDR3 region has 16 residues. The CDR3 reads CASSHTAASGSYEQYF. The CDR3, as DNA: TGTGCCAGCAGCCATACCGCCGCTAGCGGGAGTTACGAGCAGTACTTC.

The chain joins TRBV12-3 or TRBV12-4 to TRBJ2-7; 9 positions match TRBD1. V shed 10 bases and J 2 bases; nucleotides not matched to a gene: 6. The CDR3 covers 13 residues. The CDR3 sequence is CATSGTGPYEQYF. The CDR3 region has the DNA TGTGCCACCTCCGGGACAGGGCCCTACGAGCAGTACTTC.

In its sample, this clonotype was seen a few times. The rearrangement joins TRBV29-1 to TRBJ2-6, with D possibly TRBD2 on 5 matching bases. Trimming left V 6 bases short and J 4 bases short, with 10 bases between. This CDR3 spans 13 amino acids. Per the germline V gene, CDR1 is SQVTM and CDR2 is ANQGSEA. In nucleotides, the CDR3 is TGCAGCGTAAGAAGGGAGGGGGCCAACGTCCTGACTTTC. It is translated as CSVRREGANVLTF.

This clonotype was found a few times. The V call is TRBV4-1, the J call TRBJ2-7; D perhaps matches TRBD2 (6 bases). Germline CDR1 and CDR2: MGHRA and YSYEKL. Trimming removed 0 bases from V and 3 bases from J, with 15 bases in between. This CDR3 region has 16 residues. CDR3 in DNA: TGCGCCAGCAGCCAAGATCCATCGGGAGAGTACTACGAGCAGTACTTC. Translation: CASSQDPSGEYYEQYF.

The genes are TRBV6-1 and TRBJ2-2; D might be TRBD1 or TRBD2, each matching 7 bases. Trimming cost V 6 bases and J 2 bases, with 16 bases left between them. The CDR3 totals 16 residues. CDR1 and CDR2 (germline): MNHNS, SASEGT. The CDR3 nucleotides read TGTGCCAGCAGCCTGACAGGGAGGGGAAACACCGGGGAGCTGTTTTTT. This translates into CASSLTGRGNTGELFF.

There are many counts of this clonotype. CDR3 sequence: CASSPWGATYEQYF. The CDR3 DNA sequence: TGTGCCAGCAGCCCCTGGGGGGCTACCTACGAGCAGTACTTC. The chain recombines TRBV7-9 with TRBJ2-7; the D gene could be TRBD1 or TRBD2 (6 bases each). Trimming removed 5 bases from V and 2 bases from J, with 13 bases in between. This CDR3 spans 14 amino acids. The germline V gene encodes CDR1 SEHNR and CDR2 FQNEAQ (reference sequence).

This clonotype was counted a few times. V gene TRBV7-9 combines with J gene TRBJ1-3; D remains ambiguous. CDR3 length: 15 amino acids. Trimming took off 3 bases at V and 3 bases at J, with 12 bases between the two ends. Per the germline V gene, CDR1 is SEHNR and CDR2 is FQNEAQ (reference sequence). CDR3: CASSFFELFGNTIYF. DNA for the CDR3: TGTGCCAGCAGCTTTTTTGAGCTTTTTGGAAACACCATATATTTT.

The rearrangement uses TRBV7-3 and TRBJ2-1; 7 bases agree with TRBD2. CDR3 length: 15 residues. The trim removed 1 base at V and 7 bases at J, leaving 7 bases unmatched. Germline CDR1 SGHTA, CDR2 FQGTGA. CDR3 amino acids: CASSLSGGGLNEQFF. The CDR3 DNA reads TGTGCCAGCAGCTTAAGCGGGGGAGGGCTAAATGAGCAGTTCTTC.

This clonotype was observed a handful of times. CDR3: CASSHPVSLDPTDTQYF. CDR3 sequence (DNA): TGTGCCAGCAGCCACCCAGTTTCCCTTGATCCCACAGATACGCAGTATTTT. The chain joins TRBV4-2 to TRBJ2-3; D call uncertain. Trimming removed 3 bases from V and 2 bases from J, with 18 bases in between. The CDR3 is made up of 17 amino acids. The germline gives CDR1 LGHNA, CDR2 YNFKEQ.

This sequence joins TRBV27 and TRBJ1-2; 9 bases agree with TRBD1. Trimming took 4 bases from V and 4 from J; bases not matched to a gene: 4. The CDR3 covers 14 residues. The germline CDR1 and CDR2 sequences are MNHEY and SMNVEV (reference sequence). CDR3 DNA: TGTGCCAGCAGTTCCACAGGGGGCTTCTATGGCTACACCTTC. It translates to CASSSTGGFYGYTF.

This clonotype was recorded a few times. This chain uses TRBV20-1 with TRBJ1-5, with D hard to call. V was clipped by 6 bases and J by 4 bases, with 19 bases between them. Looked up from germline, CDR1 is DFQATT and CDR2 is SNEGSKA (reference sequence). The length of the CDR3 is 15 residues. For the CDR3, the DNA is TGCAGTGCGAGTCTTACTAGAGAAGATAATCAGCCCCAGCATTTT. Translating it yields CSASLTREDNQPQHF.

V is TRBV7-6 and J is TRBJ2-7, with TRBD2 matching 9 bases. The junction had 11 bases not matched to a gene; V was cut back by 9 bases and J by 5 bases. Germline loops: CDR1 SGHVS, CDR2 FNYEAQ. CDR3 length: 14 amino acids. The CDR3 here is CASQPGLALDEQYF. CDR3 DNA: TGTGCCAGTCAACCGGGACTAGCTCTCGACGAGCAGTACTTC. Full variable domain (outside the CDR3, taken from reference TRBV7-6 and TRBJ2-7): GAGVSQSPRYKVTKRGQDVALRCDPISGHVSLYWYRQALGQGPEFLTYFNYEAQQDKSGLPNDRFSAERPEGSISTLTIQRTEQRDSAMYRCASQPGLALDEQYFGPGTRLTVT.

This clonotype was observed a handful of times. This rearrangement joins TRBV9 to TRBJ2-1, with a tentative D call TRBD1 (7 bases). The CDR3 extends over 17 amino acids. The V and J ends lost 0 bases and 2 bases respectively, with 15 bases between them. Germline CDR1 is SGDLS and CDR2 is YYNGEE. In DNA, the CDR3 is TGTGCCAGCAGCGTAGTCAGGAGGGGGCGAACCTACAATGAGCAGTTCTTC. It specifies CASSVVRRGRTYNEQFF.

This clonotype was observed a few times. The chain uses TRBV12-3 or TRBV12-4 and TRBJ2-7; 7 bases fit TRBD1. The CDR3 sequence is 15 residues long. J was trimmed by 6 bases and V by 6 bases; bases with no gene match: 14. The CDR3 protein is CASRLTGLSLSEQYF. The CDR3 DNA is TGTGCCAGCAGACTGACAGGGTTGTCCCTCTCCGAGCAGTACTTC.

V gene TRBV20-1 combines with J gene TRBJ1-5; D is unresolved. V was trimmed by 4 bases and J by 5 bases, leaving 6 bases between them. Germline CDR1 reads DFQATT; CDR2 reads SNEGSKA (reference sequence). The length of the CDR3 is 11 residues. This chain's CDR3 is CSATRDQPQHF. For the CDR3, the DNA is TGCAGTGCTACCCGGGATCAGCCCCAGCATTTT.

This clonotype was seen only a few times. The chain joins TRBV7-8 to TRBJ2-5; 7 bases map to TRBD2. Trimming cost V 4 bases and J 4 bases; bases outside gene matches: 6. The CDR3 has 14 residues. Germline V lookup: CDR1 SGHVS, CDR2 FQNEAQ. CDR3 region: CASSSTSWGETQYF. DNA for the CDR3: TGTGCCAGCAGCTCGACTAGCTGGGGAGAGACCCAGTACTTC. The full variable domain, its missing parts supplied by reference TRBV7-8 and TRBJ2-5, is GAGVSQSPRYKVAKRGQDVALRCDPISGHVSLFWYQQALGQGPEFLTYFQNEAQLDKSGLPSDRFFAERPEGSVSTLKIQRTQQEDSAVYLCASSSTSWGETQYFGPGTRLLVL.

This rearrangement joins TRBV9 to TRBJ1-1, with D maybe TRBD1 (5 bases). CDR1 and CDR2 from the germline V gene are SGDLS and YYNGEE. V was shortened by 4 bases and J by 3 bases, with 16 bases between the two germline ends. The CDR3 has 15 amino acids. CDR3 region: CASSPAEGMDTEAFF. CDR3 sequence (DNA): TGTGCCAGCAGCCCTGCGGAGGGGATGGACACTGAAGCTTTCTTT.

This clonotype was seen a handful of times. The J gene is TRBJ2-3, the V gene TRBV10-2; D is unresolved. CDR3 size: 13 residues. Germline V gene lookup returns CDR1 WSHSY and CDR2 SAAADI. Between the trimmed V and J ends, which lost 2 bases and 6 bases, there was a span of 9 bases. CDR3 nucleotides: TGCGCCAGCAGTGAGCTAGGTTCCGATACGCAGTATTTT. Its translation: CASSELGSDTQYF.